The 8 T cell receptor beta chains listed next were all sequenced from one sample in a study of shared clonotypes between healthy human individuals. TCRdb's copy holds only in-frame clones and misses some; the assay was immunoSEQ multiplex PCR. The data hold roughly 2 million clones, with roughly 96% observed a single time. The source material was naive CD4+ T cells sorted from blood. The subset: CD45RA+ positively selected. Source of these receptors: a man aged 18 to 30 in good health.

The chain employs TRBV19 and TRBJ1-5; 7 bases align to TRBD1. This CDR3 has 17 residues. Trimming took 5 bases from V and 0 from J; bases not matched to a gene: 10. CDR1 LNHDA and CDR2 SQIVND come from the germline V gene (reference sequence). The CDR3 DNA reads TGTGCCAGTAGTGCCCCGACAGGGAGGGATAGCAATCAGCCCCAGCATTTT. Amino acids: CASSAPTGRDSNQPQHF. Supplemented by reference TRBV19 and TRBJ1-5, the full variable domain reads DGGITQSPKYLFRKEGQNVTLSCEQNLNHDAMYWYRQDPGQGLRLIYYSQIVNDFQKGDIAEGYSVSREKKESFPLTVTSAQKNPTAFYLCASSAPTGRDSNQPQHFGDGTRLSIL.

The rearrangement joins TRBV7-2 to TRBJ2-7, with 8 bases matching TRBD2. Losses at the gene ends were 5 bases for V and 4 bases for J; bases not matched to a gene: 13. The CDR3 is made up of 16 amino acids. The germline V gene has CDR1 SGHTA and CDR2 FQGNSA. CDR3 protein: CASSQQGAGLEYEQYF. The CDR3, as DNA: TGTGCCAGCAGCCAACAGGGTGCGGGACTAGAATACGAGCAGTACTTC.

The V call is TRBV30, the J call TRBJ2-2; D is unresolved. Trimming left V 0 bases short and J 4 bases short, with 9 bases between. The CDR3 runs to 14 residues. CDR1 is GTSNPN, CDR2 SVGIG, per germline (reference sequence). Here the CDR3 DNA reads TGTGCCTGGAGTGTACTCGTGTTCACCGGGGAGCTGTTTTTT. Translation gives CAWSVLVFTGELFF.

The chain is built from TRBV6-1 and TRBJ1-1; maybe TRBD1 (5 bases). Germline values: CDR1 MNHNS, CDR2 SASEGT. The length of the CDR3 is 15 residues. V was pared by 1 base and J by 5 bases, with 14 bases between. CDR3 sequence reads: CASSEGWVGVTEAFF. DNA for the CDR3: TGTGCCAGCAGTGAAGGGTGGGTGGGGGTTACTGAAGCTTTCTTT.

This rearrangement joins TRBV5-4 to TRBJ2-3, with D perhaps TRBD1 or TRBD2 (5 bases each). Germline CDR1 reads SGHNT; CDR2 reads YYREEE (reference sequence). This CDR3 is 17 amino acids long. The ends were cut back, 1 base at V and 0 bases at J, with 15 bases in the middle. The CDR3 DNA sequence: TGTGCCAGCAGCTTGTCTTATGGGGGTCGGAGCACAGATACGCAGTATTTT. Translating gives CASSLSYGGRSTDTQYF.

As concerns this clone: Other nucleotide sequences from this sample produce the same CDR3. The V gene is TRBV2, the J gene TRBJ1-2; D gene ambiguous. The CDR3 is 13 residues long. Per germline, CDR1 SNHLY and CDR2 FYNNEI. The V and J ends lost 1 base and 4 bases respectively, with 7 bases between them. The CDR3 DNA is TGTGCCAGCAGTGAAGGCAGAATCTATGGCTACACCTTC. Its translation is CASSEGRIYGYTF.

This chain connects TRBV20-1 to TRBJ2-7, with D perhaps assigned TRBD1 or TRBD2 (5 bases each). The CDR3 sequence is 11 residues long. The V end was cut by 1 base, the J end by 10 bases, with 11 bases between. CDR1 and CDR2 (germline): DFQATT, SNEGSKA (reference sequence). The CDR3 is CSARVGDHQYF. CDR3 nucleotide sequence: TGCAGTGCTAGAGTGGGGGACCATCAGTACTTC.

V and J are TRBV11-3 and TRBJ2-1, with D perhaps TRBD2 (6 bases). Germline V gene data show CDR1 as SGHNT and CDR2 as YENEEA. The V end lost 0 bases, the J end lost 6 bases, and 9 bases lay between the germline ends. The CDR3 spans 14 residues. The CDR3 loop reads CASSLEGGPNEQFF. The CDR3 DNA reads as TGTGCCAGCAGCTTAGAGGGGGGACCCAATGAGCAGTTCTTC.